This T cell receptor beta chain is from a study of T cell changes during pregnancy in multiple sclerosis. Using immunoSEQ multiplex PCR, the repertoire was profiled, and TCRdb retains in-frame clones only, with some absent. The table lists tens of thousands of clones, 85% to 90% of them singletons. This clone was seen more than once but under ten times. J was trimmed by 1 base and V by 1 base; bases with no gene match: 3. The CDR3 has 14 amino acids. Per germline, CDR1 GTSNPN and CDR2 SVGIG (reference sequence). V usage is TRBV30 and J usage is TRBJ1-1; TRBD1 matches at 7 bases. The input for sequencing was CD4+ T cells from peripheral blood mononuclear cells, taken in the first trimester of pregnancy. The source of this sequence is a female donor in good health, enrolled as a control in a pregnancy study. CDR3 nucleotide sequence: TGTGCCTGGAGTGAGGGGACAGAGAACACTGAAGCTTTCTTT. This gives the protein CAWSEGTENTEAFF.